This T cell receptor (beta chain) was documented in a study of T cell repertoires in cytomegalovirus infection. TCRdb re-called the reads through MiXCR, storing one row per CDR3 protein. This sample has under 350,000 distinct CDR3 sequences, with approximately 22% found just once. V was pared by 0 bases and J by 5 bases, with 13 bases between. The germline V gene encodes CDR1 DFQATT and CDR2 SNEGSKA (reference sequence). The CDR3 spans 14 residues. This clonotype has a handful of counts. The antigen is unknown. Sequenced here: cultured PBMCs, sampled from culture after CMV antigen stimulation. The chain joins TRBV20-1 to TRBJ1-1, with a weak D call TRBD1 (5 bases). This TCR was recovered from a human donor in good health (CMV status not recorded). Some clones in this sample may be carry-over from other donors' samples. CDR3 DNA: TGCAGTGCTAGAGATCCAAGGGGAAGGACTGAAGCTTTCTTT. Protein product: CSARDPRGRTEAFF.